This TCR beta chain was found in a study of CD8+ T cells in alopecia areata. This CDR3 region has 14 residues. V was pared by 0 bases and J by 4 bases, with 4 bases of the junction left unmatched. Looked up from germline, CDR1 is GTSNPN and CDR2 is SVGIG (reference sequence). cDNA prepared by RNA extraction and subsequent reverse transcription served as the template for sequencing. Clones were sequenced by immunoSEQ multiplex PCR, and TCRdb holds only the in-frame ones, with some missing. The top ten clones hold 23% of a sample with 100,000 to 130,000 clones, 58% of them seen once. V usage is TRBV30 and J usage is TRBJ1-1; 8 nucleotides match TRBD1. The source of this sequence is a human donor with alopecia areata. The sequenced sample was NKG2D-low CD8+ T cells sorted from blood. The CDR3 protein is CAWSVGQGFTEAFF. CDR3 DNA sequence: TGTGCCTGGAGTGTAGGACAGGGTTTCACTGAAGCTTTCTTT.